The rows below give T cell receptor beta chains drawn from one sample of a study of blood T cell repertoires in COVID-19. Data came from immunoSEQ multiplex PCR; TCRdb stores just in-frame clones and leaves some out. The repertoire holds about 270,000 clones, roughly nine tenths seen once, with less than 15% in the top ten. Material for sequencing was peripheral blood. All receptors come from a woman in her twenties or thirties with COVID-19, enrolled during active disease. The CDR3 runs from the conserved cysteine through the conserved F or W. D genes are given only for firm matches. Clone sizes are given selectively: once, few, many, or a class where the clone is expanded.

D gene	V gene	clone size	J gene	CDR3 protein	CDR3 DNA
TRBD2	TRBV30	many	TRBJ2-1	CAWSRQLAGGPGEQFF	TGTGCCTGGAGCCGCCAACTAGCGGGGGGGCCGGGGGAACAGTTCTTC
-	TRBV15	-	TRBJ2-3	CATRTSPSDTQYF	TGTGCCACCAGGACTAGTCCCTCAGATACGCAGTATTTT
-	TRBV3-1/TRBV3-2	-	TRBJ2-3	CASSGYSTSTDTQYF	TGTGCCAGCAGCGGCTATAGCACTAGCACAGATACGCAGTATTTT
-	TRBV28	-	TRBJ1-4	CASSLVLRVGTNEKLFF	TGTGCCAGCAGTTTAGTACTCAGGGTCGGAACTAATGAAAAACTGTTTTTT
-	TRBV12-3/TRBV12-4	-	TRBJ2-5	CASTSLAWETQYF	TGTGCCAGCACCTCCCTAGCTTGGGAGACCCAGTACTTC
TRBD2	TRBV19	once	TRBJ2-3	CASSMGLAGADTQYF	TGTGCCAGTAGTATGGGACTAGCGGGAGCAGATACGCAGTATTTT
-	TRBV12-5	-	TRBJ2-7	CASGSWTASYEQYF	TGTGCTAGTGGTTCCTGGACAGCTTCCTACGAGCAGTACTTC
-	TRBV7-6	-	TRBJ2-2	CASSLISEAGELFF	TGTGCCAGCAGCTTAATATCTGAGGCCGGGGAGCTGTTTTTT
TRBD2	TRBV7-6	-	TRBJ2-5	CASSRGLAGAETQYF	TGTGCCAGCAGTCGGGGACTAGCGGGGGCGGAGACCCAGTACTTC
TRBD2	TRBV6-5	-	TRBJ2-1	CASTSGGDYNEQFF	TGTGCCAGCACTAGCGGGGGGGATTACAATGAGCAGTTCTTC
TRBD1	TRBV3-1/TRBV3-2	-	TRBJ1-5	CASSQVGGGGPQHF	TGTGCCAGCAGCCAAGTAGGGGGCGGTGGGCCCCAGCATTTT
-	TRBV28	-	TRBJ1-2	CASSFFGNYGYTF	TGTGCCAGCAGTTTTTTCGGGAACTATGGCTACACCTTC
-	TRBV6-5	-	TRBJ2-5	CASTALETQYF	TGTGCCAGCACTGCACTTGAGACCCAGTACTTC
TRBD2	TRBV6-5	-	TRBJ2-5	CASSYGTSGETQYF	TGTGCCAGCAGTTACGGGACTAGCGGGGAGACCCAGTACTTC
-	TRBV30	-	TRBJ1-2	CAWTNLNYGYTF	TGTGCCTGGACTAATCTTAACTATGGCTACACCTTC
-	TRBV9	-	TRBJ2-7	CASSVDPGGTAYEQYF	TGTGCCAGCAGCGTAGACCCCGGAGGGACAGCCTACGAGCAGTACTTC
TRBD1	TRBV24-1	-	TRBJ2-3	CATSEDRATQYF	TGTGCCACCAGTGAAGACAGGGCTACGCAGTATTTT
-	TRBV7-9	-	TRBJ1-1	CASSLLAANTEAFF	TGTGCCAGCAGCTTGTTGGCGGCTAACACTGAAGCTTTCTTT
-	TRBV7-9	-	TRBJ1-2	CASQGGDDGYTF	TGTGCCAGCCAAGGGGGTGATGATGGCTACACCTTC
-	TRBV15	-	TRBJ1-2	CATSSLIWGLGYTF	TGTGCCACCAGCTCCCTAATCTGGGGGCTTGGCTACACCTTC
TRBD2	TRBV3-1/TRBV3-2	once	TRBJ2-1	CASSPLAGGRNEQFF	TGTGCCAGCAGCCCACTAGCGGGGGGGCGAAATGAGCAGTTCTTC
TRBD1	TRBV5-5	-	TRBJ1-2	CASSSRDRVDGYTF	TGTGCCAGCAGCTCGCGCGACAGGGTGGATGGCTACACCTTC
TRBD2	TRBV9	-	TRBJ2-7	CASSGGLAYEQYF	TGTGCCAGCAGCGGGGGACTAGCTTACGAGCAGTACTTC
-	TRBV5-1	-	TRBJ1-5	CASSLVPGVNQPQHF	TGCGCCAGCAGCTTGGTGCCAGGGGTGAATCAGCCCCAGCATTTT
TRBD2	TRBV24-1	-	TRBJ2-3	CATSDASGYTQYF	TGTGCCACCAGTGATGCTAGCGGTTATACGCAGTATTTT
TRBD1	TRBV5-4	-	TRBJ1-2	CASSGLDRAYGYTF	TGTGCCAGCAGCGGGCTAGACAGGGCCTATGGCTACACCTTC
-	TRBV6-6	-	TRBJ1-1	CASSYTLQGGAFF	TGTGCCAGCAGTTACACACTACAGGGTGGAGCTTTCTTT
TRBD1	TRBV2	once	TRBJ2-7	CASQGTGGNEQYF	TGTGCCAGTCAGGGGACAGGGGGGAACGAGCAGTACTTC
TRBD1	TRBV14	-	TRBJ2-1	CASSQVWTGGKINEQFF	TGTGCCAGCAGCCAAGTGTGGACAGGGGGCAAGATCAATGAGCAGTTCTTC
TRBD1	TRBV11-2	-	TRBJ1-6	CASSSRDRADSPLHF	TGTGCCAGCAGCTCCCGGGACAGGGCCGATTCACCCCTCCACTTT
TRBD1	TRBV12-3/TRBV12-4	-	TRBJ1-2	CASRLTGYYGYTF	TGTGCCAGCAGGCTGACAGGGTATTATGGCTACACCTTC
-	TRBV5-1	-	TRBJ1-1	CASSSTNTEAFF	TGCGCCAGCAGCTCTACGAACACTGAAGCTTTCTTT
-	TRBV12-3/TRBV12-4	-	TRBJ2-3	CASSFTGKVQYF	TGTGCCAGCAGCTTCACAGGGAAGGTGCAGTATTTT
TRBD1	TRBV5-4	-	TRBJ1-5	CASSLGSPGQGNQPQHF	TGTGCCAGCAGCTTGGGTTCCCCGGGACAGGGCAATCAGCCCCAGCATTTT
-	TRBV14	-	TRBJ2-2	CASSQWSGGTGELFF	TGTGCCAGCAGCCAATGGTCTGGGGGGACCGGGGAGCTGTTTTTT
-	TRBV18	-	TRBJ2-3	CASSDGRGMTDTQYF	TGTGCCAGCTCGGACGGACGGGGGATGACAGATACGCAGTATTTT
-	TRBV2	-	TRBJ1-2	CATSGNYGYTF	TGTGCCACCTCCGGGAACTATGGCTACACCTTC
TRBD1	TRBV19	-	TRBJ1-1	CASSRDRVTEAFF	TGTGCCAGTAGTCGGGACAGGGTCACTGAAGCTTTCTTT
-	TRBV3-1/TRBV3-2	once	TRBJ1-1	CASSQSVTEAFF	TGTGCCAGCAGCCAGTCCGTCACTGAAGCTTTCTTT
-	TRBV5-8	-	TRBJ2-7	CASSFLYEQYF	TGTGCCAGCAGCTTTCTATACGAGCAGTACTTC
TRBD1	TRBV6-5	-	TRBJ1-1	CASSWGQLNTEAFF	TGTGCCAGCAGTTGGGGACAGCTGAACACTGAAGCTTTCTTT
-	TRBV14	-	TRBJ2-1	CASSQESLYYEQFF	TGTGCCAGCAGCCAAGAGTCCCTCTACTATGAGCAGTTCTTC
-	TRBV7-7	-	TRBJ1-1	CASSPKLNTEAFF	TGTGCCAGCAGCCCAAAGCTGAACACTGAAGCTTTCTTT
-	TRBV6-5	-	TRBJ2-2	CASSYSRVLNTGELFF	TGTGCCAGCAGTTACTCGCGGGTCCTGAACACCGGGGAGCTGTTTTTT
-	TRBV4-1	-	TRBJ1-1	CASSQVRGQTEAFF	TGCGCCAGCAGCCAAGTCAGGGGACAAACTGAAGCTTTCTTT
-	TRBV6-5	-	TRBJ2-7	CASSPGGHEQYF	TGTGCCAGCAGTCCCGGGGGGCACGAGCAGTACTTC
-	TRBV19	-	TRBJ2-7	CASSPMGGGYEQYF	TGTGCCAGTAGTCCAATGGGAGGAGGTTACGAGCAGTACTTC
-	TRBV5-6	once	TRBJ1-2	CASSFQGMFYGYTF	TGTGCCAGCAGCTTCCAGGGGATGTTTTACGGCTACACCTTC
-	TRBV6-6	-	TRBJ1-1	CASSYQQGNTEAFF	TGTGCCAGCAGTTATCAGCAGGGGAACACTGAAGCTTTCTTT
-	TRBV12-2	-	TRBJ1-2	CASRLVIRTGPCRGRVYGYTF	TGTGCAAGTCGCTTAGTTATTCGGACAGGGCCCTGCCGAGGACGAGTCTATGGCTACACCTTC
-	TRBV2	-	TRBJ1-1	CASSAWGKNTEAFF	TGTGCCAGCAGCGCTTGGGGCAAGAACACTGAAGCTTTCTTT
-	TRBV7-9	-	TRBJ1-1	CASSPPQSLNTEAFF	TGTGCCAGCAGCCCACCCCAAAGCTTGAACACTGAAGCTTTCTTT
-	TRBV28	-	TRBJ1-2	CASSEALSPYGYTF	TGTGCCAGCAGTGAGGCCCTGAGCCCCTATGGCTACACCTTC
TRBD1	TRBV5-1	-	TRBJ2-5	CASSLTGFWETQYF	TGCGCCAGCAGCCTGACAGGGTTTTGGGAGACCCAGTACTTC
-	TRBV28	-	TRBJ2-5	CASSTRDTETQYF	TGTGCCAGCAGTACCCGGGACACAGAGACCCAGTACTTC
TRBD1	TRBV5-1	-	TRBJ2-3	CASSPTPGQSTDTQYF	TGCGCCAGCAGCCCGACTCCGGGACAGAGCACAGATACGCAGTATTTT
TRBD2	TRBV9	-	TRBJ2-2	CASSVARTSGGLSGELFF	TGTGCCAGCAGCGTAGCTCGGACTAGCGGGGGGCTGTCCGGGGAGCTGTTTTTT
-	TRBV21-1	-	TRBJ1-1	CASSSILSGTEAFF	TGTGCCAGCAGCAGCATACTCTCGGGCACTGAAGCTTTCTTT
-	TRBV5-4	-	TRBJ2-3	CASSTDSLLTDTQYF	TGTGCCAGCAGCACGGACAGCCTCCTCACAGATACGCAGTATTTT
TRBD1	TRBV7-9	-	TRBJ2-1	CASSSGQLSGDEQFF	TGTGCCAGCAGCTCGGGACAGTTGTCGGGCGATGAGCAGTTCTTC